Below are 27 T cell receptor beta chains sequenced from a single sample in a study of identical twins. TCRdb reprocessed the 5' RACE reads via MiXCR and lists one record per CDR3 protein. The sample shows over 200,000 distinct CDR3 sequences, 6.5% of them seen only once. These data were also reused for a study on T cells expressing NK-cell markers.

Sequencing was carried out using CD8+ T cells sorted from blood. These receptor sequences come from a woman under 30 in good health.

This clonotype was counted a few times. V and J are TRBV11-2 and TRBJ2-2; D is possibly TRBD1 (6 bases). CDR1 and CDR2 from the germline V gene are SGHAT and FQNNGV. This CDR3 is built from 18 residues. V lost 4 bases to trimming and J lost 0 bases, with 18 bases between them. The CDR3 reads CASSSDTAGTTNTGELFF. The CDR3 region has the DNA TGTGCCAGCAGCTCCGATACGGCCGGGACAACGAACACCGGGGAGCTGTTTTTT.

This chain links TRBV12-3 or TRBV12-4 with TRBJ1-6; D may be TRBD1 (5 bases). V was cut by 3 bases and J by 7 bases, with 10 bases left in between. The CDR3 has 14 residues. CDR3 residues: CASSFAAGNSPLHF. CDR3 nucleotides: TGTGCCAGCAGTTTTGCGGCAGGGAATTCACCCCTCCACTTT.

The table lists this clonotype with many counts. V is TRBV12-3 or TRBV12-4 and J is TRBJ1-1; TRBD1 is a possible D gene (5 bases). This CDR3 contains 14 residues. V was cut by 4 bases and J by 5 bases, with 14 bases left in between. CDR3: CASSSMGLGTEAFF. The CDR3 nucleotides are TGTGCCAGCAGTTCAATGGGGCTAGGAACTGAAGCTTTCTTT.

In this sample, this clonotype turned up a few times. The CDR3 sequence: CSARVANTIYF. In DNA, the CDR3 is TGCAGTGCTAGAGTTGCAAACACCATATATTTT. This chain joins TRBV20-1 and TRBJ1-3; no definite D call. CDR1 and CDR2 (germline): DFQATT, SNEGSKA (reference sequence). The CDR3 loop spans 11 amino acids. The germline V and J ends were trimmed by 1 base and 6 bases, with 4 bases remaining between them.

This clonotype was seen only a few times. The chain carries TRBV6-1 and TRBJ1-1; no definite D call. The CDR3 runs 13 residues. Per germline, CDR1 MNHNS and CDR2 SASEGT. Trimming stripped 4 bases from V and 3 bases from J, with 9 bases between. The DNA for the CDR3 is TGTGCCAGCAGTGCCCGATCCTACACTGAAGCTTTCTTT. Translating it yields CASSARSYTEAFF.

This clonotype appeared many times. The chain has TRBV7-9 and TRBJ2-7; the D gene could be TRBD1 or TRBD2 (7 bases each). Germline CDR1 is SEHNR and CDR2 is FQNEAQ (reference sequence). The V end lost 4 bases, the J end lost 2 bases, and 12 bases lay between the germline ends. The CDR3 loop spans 14 amino acids. The CDR3 DNA sequence: TGTGCCAGCAGCTCAGCGGGACAGCCCTACGAGCAGTACTTC. This encodes CASSSAGQPYEQYF.

This clonotype was detected many times. This chain links TRBV12-3 or TRBV12-4 with TRBJ1-4; tentatively, D is TRBD1 (6 bases). This CDR3 has 14 amino acids. The germline V and J ends were trimmed by 3 bases and 8 bases, with 13 bases remaining between them. In DNA form, the CDR3 reads TGTGCCAGCAGTTTCCTGGGGGGGCGGGAAAAACTGTTTTTT. Protein sequence: CASSFLGGREKLFF.

This clonotype has a count of ten or more. The CDR3 sequence is CASSNELAGVVGEQFF. In DNA, the CDR3 is TGTGCCAGCAGCAACGAGCTAGCGGGTGTAGTTGGAGAGCAGTTCTTC. This chain uses TRBV7-7 with TRBJ2-1, with 8 bases that match TRBD2. J gave up 10 bases and V 5 bases, and 16 bases lay outside the gene matches. This CDR3 has 16 amino acids. Germline V lookup: CDR1 SSHAT, CDR2 FNYEAQ (reference sequence).

This clonotype was counted between two and nine times. The V and J genes are TRBV7-8 and TRBJ2-2, with D hard to call. V lost 3 bases, J lost 0 bases, and 5 bases lay in between. The length of the CDR3 is 14 residues. The germline V gene has CDR1 SGHVS and CDR2 FQNEAQ. The CDR3 protein is CASSLLPNTGELFF. The DNA for the CDR3 is TGTGCCAGCAGCTTGCTGCCGAACACCGGGGAGCTGTTTTTT.

This clonotype has a count of ten or more. The V call is TRBV12-3 or TRBV12-4, the J call TRBJ2-3; D gene ambiguous. CDR3 size: 13 residues. With 3 bases removed from V and 0 bases from J, the gap between germline ends came to 4 bases. The CDR3 loop reads CASSFASTDTQYF. In nucleotides, the CDR3 is TGTGCCAGCAGTTTCGCCAGCACAGATACGCAGTATTTT.

This clonotype was seen a handful of times. The rearrangement joins TRBV5-1 to TRBJ2-3; 8 nucleotides agree with TRBD2. Unmatched junction bases numbered 10, after V lost 0 bases and J lost 10 bases. CDR3 length equals 15 residues. Germline V gene lookup returns CDR1 SGHRS and CDR2 YFSETQ. CDR3 nucleotides: TGCGCCAGCAGCTTGGTGACTAGCGACGGGGAAGCGCAGTATTTT. This translates into CASSLVTSDGEAQYF. The whole variable domain, remainder taken from reference TRBV5-1 and TRBJ2-3, is KAGVTQTPRYLIKTRGQQVTLSCSPISGHRSVSWYQQTPGQGLQFLFEYFSETQRNKGNFPGRFSGRQFSNSRSEMNVSTLELGDSALYLCASSLVTSDGEAQYFGPGTRLTVL.

This clonotype was picked up a small number of times. The chain carries TRBV7-9 and TRBJ2-6; 7 bases are a match to TRBD1. There are 17 residues in the CDR3. V trimming: 5 bases; J trimming: 0 bases; junction bases outside the gene matches: 7. Germline CDR1 reads SEHNR; CDR2 reads FQNEAQ (reference sequence). CDR3 sequence (DNA): TGTGCCAGCAGCCCGAGACAGGGAAGCTCTGGGGCCAACGTCCTGACTTTC. Protein: CASSPRQGSSGANVLTF. Using reference TRBV7-9 and TRBJ2-6 for the parts outside the CDR3, the full variable domain is DTGVSQNPRHKITKRGQNVTFRCDPISEHNRLYWYRQTLGQGPEFLTYFQNEAQLEKSRLLSDRFSAERPKGSFSTLEIQRTEQGDSAMYLCASSPRQGSSGANVLTFGAGSRLTVL.

This clonotype was counted many times. The genes are TRBV7-9 and TRBJ1-4; tentative D call: TRBD1 (5 bases). CDR3 length: 14 residues. The V end lost 7 bases, the J end lost 3 bases, and 12 bases lay between the germline ends. Germline V gene lookup returns CDR1 SEHNR and CDR2 FQNEAQ (reference sequence). The CDR3 is CASTPGEANEKLFF. The CDR3 DNA follows: TGTGCCAGCACCCCGGGGGAGGCTAATGAAAAACTGTTTTTT.

The table lists this clonotype with many counts. The chain combines TRBV11-1 with TRBJ2-3, with 7 bases aligning to TRBD2. The CDR3 runs to 19 residues. Trimming removed 6 bases from V and 7 bases from J; junction bases left unmatched: 25. Germline CDR1 SGHAT, CDR2 FQDESV (reference sequence). In DNA, the CDR3 is TGTGCCAGCAGTGTGGCATCCAAGACCTCCGGACTAGGGGCCTATACGCAGTATTTT. This translates into CASSVASKTSGLGAYTQYF.

The V gene is TRBV7-6, the J gene TRBJ1-1; D gene unclear. The V gene's germline CDR1 is SGHVS and CDR2 FNYEAQ. This CDR3 region has 15 residues. Trimming cost V 0 bases and J 1 base, with 9 bases left between them. The CDR3 DNA reads TGTGCCAGCAGCTTAGCTAAGGTCGGGAACACTGAAGCTTTCTTT. Amino acids: CASSLAKVGNTEAFF.

In its sample, this clonotype was seen a few times. The V call is TRBV29-1, the J call TRBJ2-2; 10 bases are a match to TRBD1. The CDR3 runs to 14 residues. With V trimmed by 4 bases and J by 6 bases, 5 bases remained unmatched. The germline V gene encodes CDR1 SQVTM and CDR2 ANQGSEA. CDR3 in DNA: TGCAGCGTTGTTGGGGACAGGGGCGCCGGGGAGCTGTTTTTT. Its translation: CSVVGDRGAGELFF.

This clonotype has ten or more counts. This chain uses TRBV29-1 with TRBJ2-1; perhaps TRBD1 as D (7 bases). Germline V gives CDR1 SQVTM, CDR2 ANQGSEA. Trimming took off 6 bases at V and 5 bases at J, with 14 bases between the two ends. CDR3 length: 13 amino acids. The CDR3: CSVLRGTDNEQFF. CDR3 nucleotide sequence: TGCAGCGTCCTCCGGGGGACAGACAATGAGCAGTTCTTC.

This clonotype has only a few counts. This rearrangement joins TRBV6-2 or TRBV6-3 to TRBJ1-2; a possible D gene is TRBD1 (5 bases). This CDR3 contains 12 residues. Trimming took off 2 bases at V and 14 bases at J, with 15 bases between the two ends. Germline-derived CDR1 and CDR2 are MNHEY and SVGEGT. For the CDR3, the DNA is TGTGCCAGCAGTTACCCCGGGACGTCGTATACCTTC. Amino acids: CASSYPGTSYTF.

There are many counts of this clonotype. The rearrangement joins TRBV6-5 to TRBJ2-3, with 7 bases lining up with TRBD2. CDR1 MNHEY and CDR2 SVGAGI come from the germline V gene. J was trimmed by 0 bases and V by 4 bases; bases with no gene match: 10. The CDR3 length is 17 residues. The CDR3 protein is CASSSPRTSASTDTQYF. Here the CDR3 DNA reads TGTGCCAGCAGTTCCCCTCGAACTAGCGCAAGCACAGATACGCAGTATTTT.

This clonotype showed up just a few times. The rearrangement links TRBV3-1 to TRBJ1-2, with D maybe TRBD1 (6 bases). The V end lost 4 bases, the J end lost 4 bases, and 13 bases lay between the germline ends. Germline values: CDR1 LGHDT, CDR2 YNNKEL (reference sequence). The CDR3 sequence is 14 residues long. The CDR3 loop is CASSPMGASYGYTF. The CDR3 DNA sequence: TGTGCCAGCAGCCCCATGGGGGCCTCCTATGGCTACACCTTC.

This clonotype was seen a handful of times. V and J are TRBV7-3 and TRBJ2-1, with 11 positions matching TRBD2. The CDR3 has 16 amino acids. Per the germline V gene, CDR1 is SGHTA and CDR2 is FQGTGA. The V segment lost 2 bases and the J segment 10 bases; nucleotides outside the gene matches: 10. The CDR3 DNA is TGTGCCAGCAGCTTATTGACTAGCGGGGTAAGGGGAGAGCAGTTCTTC. Protein: CASSLLTSGVRGEQFF.

This clonotype was counted between two and nine times. The chain joins TRBV29-1 to TRBJ2-2; the D is unclear. The germline V and J ends were trimmed by 5 bases and 6 bases, with 10 bases remaining between them. The CDR3 covers 12 residues. Germline values: CDR1 SQVTM, CDR2 ANQGSEA. The CDR3 DNA reads TGCAGCGTTCCCTCTATCCCCGGGGAGCTGTTTTTT. It encodes CSVPSIPGELFF.

This clonotype was seen more than once but under ten times. The chain has TRBV19 and TRBJ2-1, with D perhaps matching TRBD1 (5 bases). The CDR3 covers 17 residues. Germline lookup yields CDR1 LNHDA and CDR2 SQIVND (reference sequence). The ends were cut back, 7 bases at V and 0 bases at J, with 19 bases in the middle. This CDR3 is CASTLDNFVSSYNEQFF. In nucleotides, the CDR3 is TGTGCCAGTACCCTGGACAATTTCGTAAGCTCCTACAATGAGCAGTTCTTC.

The chain recombines TRBV6-2 or TRBV6-3 with TRBJ2-1; D gene ambiguous. Trimming left V 2 bases short and J 8 bases short, with 7 bases between. The CDR3 has 12 amino acids. Germline-derived CDR1 and CDR2 are MNHEY and SVGEGT. The CDR3 DNA reads TGTGCCAGCAGTTACACGGACGATGAGCAGTTCTTC. Its translation is CASSYTDDEQFF.

In this sample, this clonotype turned up many times. V gene TRBV29-1 combines with J gene TRBJ1-2; unclear D gene. Germline CDR1 is SQVTM and CDR2 is ANQGSEA. V lost 8 bases to trimming and J lost 6 bases, with 16 bases between them. CDR3 length: 12 amino acids. DNA of the CDR3: TGCAGCCCCGAAGGAGGGCTTAATGGCTACACCTTC. Translating gives CSPEGGLNGYTF.

In its sample, this clonotype was seen a few times. V is TRBV11-2 and J is TRBJ1-1; maybe TRBD1 (6 bases). With 0 bases removed from V and 1 base from J, the gap between germline ends came to 12 bases. This CDR3 has 16 amino acids. The germline gives CDR1 SGHAT, CDR2 FQNNGV. The CDR3 DNA is TGTGCCAGCAGCTTAGACGGAGGACAGACGAACACTGAAGCTTTCTTT. Residues: CASSLDGGQTNTEAFF.

This chain uses TRBV20-1 with TRBJ2-4, with 8 bases that match TRBD2. Losses at the gene ends were 8 bases for V and 10 bases for J; bases not matched to a gene: 10. The CDR3 runs to 12 residues. Per the germline V gene, CDR1 is DFQATT and CDR2 is SNEGSKA (reference sequence). CDR3: CSTRHLAGIQYF. The DNA of the CDR3 is TGCAGTACGAGACATTTAGCGGGGATTCAGTACTTC.